What follows are 7 T cell receptor beta chains derived from one specimen sequenced in a study of type 1 regulatory T cells (dated by TCRdb to the early 2020s). The run used an Illumina MiSeq. The public sequencing data were trimmed at Q25 with fastp and processed into clonotypes with MiXCR by TCRdb, which kept only in-frame beta chains. Entries that share a CDR3 protein sequence are merged under the most common genes and DNA. The sample table contains 60,000 to 70,000 distinct CDR3 sequences; only one count was recorded for more than 45% of them. Roughly 2.2% of the sample is in the top ten clones. Their specific antigens are unknown. The specimen sequenced was cultured non-Tr1 T cells, either the whole culture or a sorted T cell fraction (not recorded which). The cell subset or site label, read with the paper, signifies: non-Tr1 population from the T-allo10 product. The receptors come from a human donor in good health.

This clonotype was seen more than once but under ten times. This sequence joins TRBV5-1 and TRBJ2-7, with D uncertain. The germline CDR1 and CDR2 sequences are SGHRS and YFSETQ. V was pared by 0 bases and J by 5 bases, with 3 bases between. The CDR3 length is 11 residues. The DNA of the CDR3 is TGCGCCAGCAGCTTGGACCACGAGCAGTACTTC. This gives the protein CASSLDHEQYF.

The gene calls are TRBV5-1 and TRBJ2-5, with D possibly being TRBD1 or TRBD2 (6 bases each). Per germline, CDR1 SGHRS and CDR2 YFSETQ. V lost 8 bases and J lost 3, with 11 bases in between. The CDR3 length is 12 residues. This CDR3 reads CASRRGEETQYF. In DNA form, the CDR3 reads TGCGCCAGTCGGAGGGGGGAAGAGACCCAGTACTTC.

The genes are TRBV5-1 and TRBJ1-2; D remains ambiguous. V shed 4 bases and J shed 8 bases, with 12 bases lying between them. The CDR3 runs to 12 residues. From germline, CDR1 is SGHRS and CDR2 YFSETQ. CDR3 DNA sequence: TGCGCCAGCAGCGACGACCTGGAGGGCTACACCTTC. It yields the protein CASSDDLEGYTF.

The chain uses TRBV19 and TRBJ2-1; D gene uncertain. Trimming took 9 bases from V and 1 from J, leaving 4 bases between them. This CDR3 comprises 11 residues. Germline V gene lookup returns CDR1 LNHDA and CDR2 SQIVND (reference sequence). The CDR3 region is CASSSYNEQFF. The CDR3 DNA sequence: TGTGCCAGCTCATCCTACAATGAGCAGTTCTTC.

The chain is built from TRBV29-1 and TRBJ2-3; 10 positions match TRBD2. The length of the CDR3 is 15 residues. Trimming at V came to 6 bases and at J to 1 base, leaving 7 bases not matched to a gene. Germline V lookup: CDR1 SQVTM, CDR2 ANQGSEA. The CDR3 DNA follows: TGCAGCGTCGCTCTAGCGGGGGCACGCACAGATACGCAGTATTTT. This sequence encodes CSVALAGARTDTQYF.

This clonotype rates as medium-sized. The chain combines TRBV4-2 with TRBJ2-1; tentatively, D is TRBD2 (5 bases). CDR1 and CDR2 (germline): LGHNA, YNFKEQ. V was pared by 0 bases and J by 4 bases, with 13 bases between. The CDR3 has 16 amino acids. CDR3 sequence: CASSQDRASSYNEQFF. The CDR3 coding sequence is TGTGCCAGCAGCCAAGATAGGGCTAGCTCGTACAATGAGCAGTTCTTC.

This clonotype was picked up a small number of times. This chain joins TRBV12-3 or TRBV12-4 and TRBJ2-5; TRBD2 matches 13 bases. V trimming: 4 bases; J trimming: 3 bases; junction bases outside the gene matches: 2. The CDR3 has 15 amino acids. CDR3 loop: CASSSGLAGKETQYF. Written as DNA, the CDR3 is TGTGCCAGCAGTTCGGGACTAGCGGGGAAAGAGACCCAGTACTTC.